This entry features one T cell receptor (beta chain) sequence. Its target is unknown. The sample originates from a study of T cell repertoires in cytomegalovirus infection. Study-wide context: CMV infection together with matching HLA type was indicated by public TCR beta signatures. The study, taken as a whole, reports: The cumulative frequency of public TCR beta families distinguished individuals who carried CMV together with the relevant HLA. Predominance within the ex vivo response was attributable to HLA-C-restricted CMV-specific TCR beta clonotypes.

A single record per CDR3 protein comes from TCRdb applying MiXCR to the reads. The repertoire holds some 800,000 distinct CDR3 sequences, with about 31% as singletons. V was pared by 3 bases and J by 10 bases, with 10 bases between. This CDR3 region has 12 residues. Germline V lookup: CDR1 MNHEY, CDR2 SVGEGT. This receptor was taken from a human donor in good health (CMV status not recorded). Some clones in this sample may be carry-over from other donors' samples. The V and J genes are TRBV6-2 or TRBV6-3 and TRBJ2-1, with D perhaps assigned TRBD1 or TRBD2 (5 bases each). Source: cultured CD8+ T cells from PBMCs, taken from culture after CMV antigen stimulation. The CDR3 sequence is CASSYGAGEQFF. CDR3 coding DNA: TGTGCCAGCAGTTATGGGGCGGGCGAGCAGTTCTTC.